The rows below give T cell receptor beta chains drawn from one sample of a study of Graves' ophthalmopathy and Graves' hyperthyroidism. TCRdb itself ran the multiplex PCR reads through MiXCR, one entry per CDR3 protein. The repertoire includes roughly 600,000 distinct CDR3 sequences, roughly 40% of them detected once, and about 4% sits in the top ten. Material for sequencing was peripheral blood or thyroid tissue (not recorded which). The receptor set was obtained from an adult man with Graves' hyperthyroidism. CDR3s include the opening cysteine and the closing phenylalanine or tryptophan. A D gene is named only where the DNA matches it firmly. Size is omitted from some rows. Given values are once, few, many or a class for expanded clones.

many	TRBD1	TRBV7-9	TRBJ2-2	TGTGCCAGCATACACAGGGGGAGCACCGGGGAGCTGTTTTTT	CASIHRGSTGELFF
many	TRBD2	TRBV11-2	TRBJ2-5	TGTGCCAGCTGCCGGACTAGCGGGTTTCAAGAGACCCAGTACTTC	CASCRTSGFQETQYF
many	NA	TRBV24-1	TRBJ1-2	TGTGCCACCAGTAACTCACGTTATGGCTACACCTTC	CATSNSRYGYTF
many	TRBD2	TRBV10-1	TRBJ2-7	TGCGCCAGCAGTAAAGGGGATCTAGCGGGAACCAGCTACGAGCAGTACTTC	CASSKGDLAGTSYEQYF
once	TRBD1	TRBV19	TRBJ2-1	TGTGCCAGTAGGAGACAGGGGGAGGGTTGGAATGAGCAGTTCTTC	CASRRQGEGWNEQFF
few	NA	TRBV28	TRBJ1-3	TGTGCCAGCAGTATGGGGGGCACTGCTGGAAACACCATATATTTT	CASSMGGTAGNTIYF
NA	TRBD1	TRBV7-8	TRBJ1-2	TGTGCCAGCAGCCCGCGGACAGGGGGGAGCTACACCTTC	CASSPRTGGSYTF
many	NA	TRBV5-4	TRBJ1-1	TGTGCCAGCAGCGGGCCAGGGCTAACTGAAGCTTTCTTT	CASSGPGLTEAFF
many	NA	TRBV6-6	TRBJ1-2	TGTGCCAGCAGCATAGACAGCAACTATGGCTACACCTTC	CASSIDSNYGYTF
NA	TRBD2	TRBV7-9	TRBJ2-3	TGTGCCAGCAGTCCCACTGGGACTCCGGGCGCTAGCGGGAGTGGAACAGATACGCAGTATTTT	CASSPTGTPGASGSGTDTQYF
once	NA	TRBV2	TRBJ2-1	TGTGCCAGCAGCGCTAGCACAGATACGCAGTTCTTC	CASSASTDTQFF
many	TRBD1	TRBV29-1	TRBJ2-7	TGCAGCGTCCAGGGGGCATACTACGAGCAGTACTTC	CSVQGAYYEQYF